These 25 T cell receptor beta chains were all obtained from the same sample, sequenced in a study of OX40 agonist ivuxolimab in advanced cancers. Only in-frame clones appear in the TCRdb table, and some are missing; sequencing was by immunoSEQ multiplex PCR. The sample contains 55,000 to 85,000 clones, about 91% of which appear only once. The sequencing used CD4+ or CD8+ T cells sorted from blood, collected in a trial of the OX40 agonist ivuxolimab. All receptors derive from an adult with an advanced solid tumor such as melanoma, head and neck, liver or kidney cancer.

The rearrangement joins TRBV19 to TRBJ2-7; 10 nucleotides agree with TRBD1. The V gene end was trimmed by 4 bases and the J gene end by 5 bases; junction bases not matched to a gene: 5. The CDR3 spans 14 residues. The germline V gene has CDR1 LNHDA and CDR2 SQIVND (reference sequence). The CDR3 protein is CASSTTGGFNEQYF. Written as DNA, the CDR3 is TGTGCCAGTAGTACGACAGGGGGCTTCAACGAGCAGTACTTC. The full variable domain, completed using reference TRBV19 and TRBJ2-7, is DGGITQSPKYLFRKEGQNVTLSCEQNLNHDAMYWYRQDPGQGLRLIYYSQIVNDFQKGDIAEGYSVSREKKESFPLTVTSAQKNPTAFYLCASSTTGGFNEQYFGPGTRLTVT.

The chain is built from TRBV21-1 and TRBJ1-5. TRBV21-1 is a pseudogene. This CDR3 spans 14 amino acids. The CDR3 region has the DNA TGTGCCAGCAGCAAAGGTAGGCACAATCAGCCCCAGCATTTT. Translating it yields CASSKGRHNQPQHF.

This sequence joins TRBV5-1 and TRBJ2-1, with D hard to call. The CDR3 is 14 amino acids. Per germline, CDR1 SGHRS and CDR2 YFSETQ. The V end lost 2 bases, the J end lost 5 bases, and 11 bases lay between the germline ends. The DNA of the CDR3 is TGCGCCAGCAGCTTTCAGCCAACCAACAATGAGCAGTTCTTC. Amino acid sequence: CASSFQPTNNEQFF. The full variable domain, completed using reference TRBV5-1 and TRBJ2-1, is KAGVTQTPRYLIKTRGQQVTLSCSPISGHRSVSWYQQTPGQGLQFLFEYFSETQRNKGNFPGRFSGRQFSNSRSEMNVSTLELGDSALYLCASSFQPTNNEQFFGPGTRLTVL.

This clone appeared a few times. The J gene is TRBJ1-5, the V gene TRBV7-9, with a possible D match to TRBD1 (5 bases). CDR1 is SEHNR, CDR2 FQNEAQ, per germline (reference sequence). V lost 5 bases, J lost 2 bases, and 16 bases lay in between. The CDR3 runs to 16 residues. CDR3 loop: CASSHVGANGNQPQHF. CDR3 bases: TGTGCCAGCAGCCATGTCGGGGCGAATGGCAATCAGCCCCAGCATTTT.

This chain links TRBV19 with TRBJ2-7, with 7 bases aligning to TRBD2. The CDR3 spans 14 residues. J gave up 3 bases and V 6 bases, and 8 bases lay outside the gene matches. Germline CDR1 reads LNHDA; CDR2 reads SQIVND (reference sequence). CDR3 bases: TGTGCCAGTAGCTACCTAACGGGAGGCTACGAGCAGTACTTC. This codes for CASSYLTGGYEQYF.

V is TRBV6-5 and J is TRBJ2-1, with D unresolved. The CDR3 extends over 13 amino acids. From germline, CDR1 is MNHEY and CDR2 SVGAGI. V was cut by 2 bases and J by 4 bases, with 6 bases left in between. This CDR3 reads CASSYLVYNEQFF. For the CDR3, the DNA is TGTGCCAGCAGTTACCTAGTATACAATGAGCAGTTCTTC.

This clone turned up a few times. The chain joins TRBV4-1 to TRBJ2-7; no firm D call. Trimming took 3 bases from V and 5 from J, leaving 23 bases between them. CDR3 size: 17 residues. CDR1 MGHRA and CDR2 YSYEKL come from the germline V gene. The CDR3 DNA reads as TGCGCCAGCAGCCACGGTGCTGTTTATCGCCCTGCAGACGAGCAGTACTTC. Its protein is CASSHGAVYRPADEQYF.

The V and J genes are TRBV11-1 and TRBJ2-3; D gene unclear. This CDR3 region has 15 residues. V gave up 5 bases and J gave up 0 bases, with 12 bases separating them. Germline assignment: CDR1 SGHAT and CDR2 FQDESV (reference sequence). The CDR3 coding sequence is TGTGCCAGCAGCATGACCAAAGCTAGCACAGATACGCAGTATTTT. Protein: CASSMTKASTDTQYF.

This chain connects TRBV27 to TRBJ2-1, with 10 nucleotides matching TRBD2. Germline CDR1 reads MNHEY; CDR2 reads SMNVEV (reference sequence). The CDR3 extends over 15 amino acids. The V gene end was trimmed by 2 bases and the J gene end by 7 bases; junction bases not matched to a gene: 5. CDR3 residues: CASSLRLAGVNEQFF. The CDR3 DNA sequence: TGTGCCAGCAGTTTAAGGCTAGCGGGAGTAAATGAGCAGTTCTTC.

V gene TRBV19 combines with J gene TRBJ1-5; D unclear. Germline CDR1 is LNHDA and CDR2 is SQIVND (reference sequence). This CDR3 has 14 residues. The V end lost 3 bases, the J end lost 9 bases, and 15 bases lay between the germline ends. CDR3 DNA sequence: TGTGCCAGTAGTATGGCACACCGTGGCTGGCCCCAGCATTTT. This gives the protein CASSMAHRGWPQHF. Complete variable domain (other parts from reference TRBV19 and TRBJ1-5): DGGITQSPKYLFRKEGQNVTLSCEQNLNHDAMYWYRQDPGQGLRLIYYSQIVNDFQKGDIAEGYSVSREKKESFPLTVTSAQKNPTAFYLCASSMAHRGWPQHFGDGTRLSIL.

This clone was found a few times. The gene calls are TRBV5-1 and TRBJ2-7; TRBD2 matches 9 bases. Trimming took 4 bases from V and 6 from J; bases not matched to a gene: 14. The CDR3 consists of 16 residues. Germline-derived CDR1 and CDR2 are SGHRS and YFSETQ. The CDR3 nucleotides are TGCGCCAGCAGCCAGGGGGGTAGCGGGAGATTTGGCGAGCAGTACTTC. This translates into CASSQGGSGRFGEQYF.

This rearrangement joins TRBV7-3 to TRBJ2-3; 11 bases match TRBD1. Germline CDR1 is SGHTA and CDR2 is FQGTGA. This CDR3 comprises 14 residues. V shed 5 bases and J 7 bases; nucleotides not matched to a gene: 5. The CDR3 spells CASSPDRGLNTQYF. DNA for the CDR3: TGTGCCAGCAGCCCGGACAGGGGGCTAAATACGCAGTATTTT. The entire variable domain, with the rest obtained from reference TRBV7-3 and TRBJ2-3, is as follows: GAGVSQTPSNKVTEKGKYVELRCDPISGHTALYWYRQSLGQGPEFLIYFQGTGAADDSGLPNDRFFAVRPEGSVSTLKIQRTERGDSAVYLCASSPDRGLNTQYFGPGTRLTVL.

The rearrangement joins TRBV5-5 to TRBJ1-3; D not certain. V shed 2 bases and J shed 0 bases, with 9 bases lying between them. Germline CDR1 is SGHKS and CDR2 is YYEKEE (reference sequence). The CDR3 is made up of 15 amino acids. Written as DNA, the CDR3 is TGTGCCAGCAGCTTAGACGGACCCTCTGGAAACACCATATATTTT. Its protein is CASSLDGPSGNTIYF.

The chain combines TRBV9 with TRBJ1-1; no definite D call. This CDR3 is 14 amino acids long. V lost 1 base, J lost 0 bases, and 7 bases lay in between. CDR1 SGDLS and CDR2 YYNGEE come from the germline V gene. CDR3 in amino acids: CASSVSNLNTEAFF. DNA of the CDR3: TGTGCCAGCAGCGTATCGAACCTGAACACTGAAGCTTTCTTT.

V gene TRBV10-1 combines with J gene TRBJ2-1; possibly TRBD1 for D (6 bases). This CDR3 comprises 15 residues. The V end lost 4 bases, the J end lost 6 bases, and 16 bases lay between the germline ends. Germline CDR1 is WNHNN and CDR2 is SYGVQD (reference sequence). This CDR3 reads CASSGPPQGPNEQFF. The CDR3 nucleotides read TGCGCCAGCAGTGGGCCACCACAGGGTCCCAATGAGCAGTTCTTC.

The V gene is TRBV5-1, the J gene TRBJ1-6; D not certain. The germline CDR1 and CDR2 sequences are SGHRS and YFSETQ. V lost 2 bases, J lost 10 bases, and 7 bases lay in between. The CDR3 contains 12 residues. The CDR3 here is CASSFPGSPLHF. In DNA form, the CDR3 reads TGCGCCAGCAGCTTTCCGGGCTCACCCCTCCACTTT.

The J gene is TRBJ2-3, the V gene TRBV5-5, with 11 positions matching TRBD2. The CDR3 length is 16 residues. The germline V gene encodes CDR1 SGHKS and CDR2 YYEKEE (reference sequence). V lost 4 bases to trimming and J lost 2 bases; unmatched junction nucleotides: 6. CDR3 residues: CASSTGLAEITDTQYF. CDR3 in DNA: TGTGCCAGCAGCACGGGACTAGCGGAAATCACAGATACGCAGTATTTT.

This sequence joins TRBV5-6 and TRBJ2-3; no definite D call. V lost 0 bases and J lost 2, with 10 bases in between. The CDR3 is 15 residues long. Germline V lookup: CDR1 SGHDT, CDR2 YYEEEE. In DNA form, the CDR3 reads TGTGCCAGCAGCTTGGTCGCAGGTGACACAGATACGCAGTATTTT. Its translation is CASSLVAGDTDTQYF.

The chain couples TRBV7-2 to TRBJ1-5, with a tentative D call TRBD1 (6 bases). Germline lookup yields CDR1 SGHTA and CDR2 FQGNSA. This CDR3 has 15 amino acids. V was shortened by 5 bases and J by 7 bases, with 18 bases between the two germline ends. The CDR3 nucleotides read TGTGCCAGCAGCCCTTGGGGAGGGGGTGGACAGCCCCAGCATTTT. This gives the protein CASSPWGGGGQPQHF.

This clone was seen only a few times. This chain links TRBV9 with TRBJ1-4, with TRBD1 matching over 8 bases. Unmatched junction bases numbered 12, after V lost 3 bases and J lost 5 bases. This CDR3 has 17 amino acids. Germline-derived CDR1 and CDR2 are SGDLS and YYNGEE. The CDR3 is CASSAGQGGNLNEKLFF. The CDR3 bases are TGTGCCAGCAGCGCCGGACAGGGTGGCAATCTAAATGAAAAACTGTTTTTT.

Worth noting for this clone: Distinct nucleotide sequences in the sample also encode this CDR3. The chain employs TRBV6-5 and TRBJ1-1; D ambiguous. Looked up from germline, CDR1 is MNHEY and CDR2 is SVGAGI. V was clipped by 3 bases and J by 4 bases, with 6 bases between them. CDR3 length: 12 residues. CDR3 coding DNA: TGTGCCAGCAGTTATCTAGGCACTGAAGCTTTCTTT. Translation gives CASSYLGTEAFF.

The V and J genes are TRBV2 and TRBJ2-7, with 12 bases aligning to TRBD1. This CDR3 is built from 14 residues. V was clipped by 5 bases and J by 4 bases; unmatched bases: 3. The germline CDR1 and CDR2 sequences are SNHLY and FYNNEI. Here the CDR3 DNA reads TGTGCCAGCAGTCCGGGACAGGGGGCTTACGAGCAGTACTTC. Its translation: CASSPGQGAYEQYF.

This chain connects TRBV6-1 to TRBJ2-7; D could derive from TRBD1 or TRBD2 (5 bases each). The V gene lost 6 bases and the J gene lost 0 bases, with 15 bases spanning the gap. In germline, CDR1 is MNHNS, CDR2 SASEGT. This CDR3 is 15 amino acids long. The CDR3 nucleotides are TGTGCCAGCAGGGACCCGGGACGGAGCTCCTACGAGCAGTACTTC. It specifies CASRDPGRSSYEQYF.

This sequence joins TRBV2 and TRBJ1-2, with 9 positions matching TRBD1. V was pared by 9 bases and J by 0 bases, with 2 bases of the junction left unmatched. This CDR3 region has 13 residues. Germline assignment: CDR1 SNHLY and CDR2 FYNNEI. CDR3 residues: CASWDRANYGYTF. In nucleotides, the CDR3 is TGTGCCAGTTGGGACAGGGCTAACTATGGCTACACCTTC.

The chain uses TRBV27 and TRBJ1-2, with 7 bases aligning to TRBD1. Germline-derived CDR1 and CDR2 are MNHEY and SMNVEV (reference sequence). CDR3 length: 14 residues. Losses at the gene ends were 4 bases for V and 7 bases for J; bases not matched to a gene: 9. The CDR3 sequence is CASSSLQGKGGYTF. Here the CDR3 DNA reads TGTGCCAGCAGTTCACTACAGGGGAAGGGTGGCTACACCTTC.